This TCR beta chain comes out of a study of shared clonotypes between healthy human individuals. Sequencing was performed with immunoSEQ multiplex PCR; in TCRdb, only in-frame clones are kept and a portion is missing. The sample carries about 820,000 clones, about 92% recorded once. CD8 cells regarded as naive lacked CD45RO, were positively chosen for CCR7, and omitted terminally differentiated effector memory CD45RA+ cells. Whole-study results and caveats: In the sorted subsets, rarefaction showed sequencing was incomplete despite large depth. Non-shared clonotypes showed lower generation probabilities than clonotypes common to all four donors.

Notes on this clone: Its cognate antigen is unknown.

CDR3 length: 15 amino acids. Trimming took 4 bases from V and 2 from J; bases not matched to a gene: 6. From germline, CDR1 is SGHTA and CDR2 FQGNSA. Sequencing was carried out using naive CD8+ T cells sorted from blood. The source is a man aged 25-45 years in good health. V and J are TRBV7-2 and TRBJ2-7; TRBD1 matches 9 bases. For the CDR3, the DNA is TGTGCCAGCAGCTCCGGGACAGGGACCCCCTACGAGCAGTACTTC. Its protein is CASSSGTGTPYEQYF.